The 8 T cell receptor beta chains below come from one sample, sequenced in a study of shared clonotypes between healthy human individuals. Here immunoSEQ multiplex PCR was the method, and the copy in TCRdb shows in-frame clones only, minus some. This sample has about 2.4 million clones, with more than 80% found just once. The sample comprised naive CD4+ T cells sorted from blood. The subset denotes: CD45RA+ positively selected. The source of these receptors is a man aged 18-30 years in good health.

This clone was recorded only once. V and J are TRBV10-1 and TRBJ2-2; D is ambiguous. This CDR3 contains 14 residues. CDR1 WNHNN and CDR2 SYGVQD come from the germline V gene (reference sequence). Deletions cut 6 bases from V and 2 bases from J, with 10 bases between. The CDR3 is CASSPYTNTGELFF. In nucleotides, the CDR3 is TGCGCCAGCAGCCCCTATACAAACACCGGGGAGCTGTTTTTT.

V and J are TRBV5-1 and TRBJ2-6; 9 bases align to TRBD1. The V gene end was trimmed by 4 bases and the J gene end by 0 bases; junction bases not matched to a gene: 8. In germline, CDR1 is SGHRS, CDR2 YFSETQ. This CDR3 has 18 residues. The CDR3: CASSKPGQGGSGANVLTF. The DNA for the CDR3 is TGCGCCAGCAGCAAGCCGGGACAGGGTGGCTCTGGGGCCAACGTCCTGACTTTC.

The genes are TRBV27 and TRBJ2-7; 8 nucleotides agree with TRBD2. With 2 bases clipped from V and 3 bases from J, the junction kept 3 bases outside the gene matches. This CDR3 is built from 14 residues. Germline V CDR1 and CDR2: MNHEY, SMNVEV (reference sequence). The DNA of the CDR3 is TGTGCCAGCAGTTTACGGGGGGGCGTCTACGAGCAGTACTTC. Its protein product is CASSLRGGVYEQYF.

The CDR3 nucleotides are TGCGCCAGCAGCTCAGACAACATGAACACTGAAGCTTTCTTT. This codes for CASSSDNMNTEAFF. This rearrangement joins TRBV5-1 to TRBJ1-1; D ambiguous. Germline V gives CDR1 SGHRS, CDR2 YFSETQ. Trimming shortened V by 3 bases and J by 0 bases, and 9 bases separated the two germline ends. The CDR3 has 14 amino acids.

The gene calls are TRBV5-6 and TRBJ2-5; D uncertain. The CDR3 covers 12 residues. Germline V lookup: CDR1 SGHDT, CDR2 YYEEEE. V was pared by 4 bases and J by 3 bases, with 7 bases between. DNA of the CDR3: TGTGCCAGCAGCCCAAATAAAGAGACCCAGTACTTC. Translated, it gives CASSPNKETQYF.

The sample holds one count of this clone. This same CDR3 is encoded by further DNA sequences in the sample. The J gene is TRBJ1-5, the V gene TRBV6-1; TRBD1 might be the D (6 bases). Trimming pared 3 bases from V and 1 base from J, leaving 7 bases between. The CDR3 is 14 amino acids. The germline gives CDR1 MNHNS, CDR2 SASEGT. The CDR3 DNA sequence: TGTGCCAGCAGTGACAGGGGAAGCAATCAGCCCCAGCATTTT. Its protein is CASSDRGSNQPQHF.

The V gene is TRBV7-3, the J gene TRBJ2-2, with no clear D. V gave up 2 bases and J gave up 4 bases, with 5 bases separating them. The CDR3 is made up of 13 amino acids. Per germline, CDR1 SGHTA and CDR2 FQGTGA. CDR3 region: CASSLLLTGELFF. The CDR3 DNA reads as TGTGCCAGCAGCTTACTCCTCACCGGGGAGCTGTTTTTT.

The genes are TRBV7-9 and TRBJ1-3, with 10 positions matching TRBD1. The V gene end was trimmed by 1 base and the J gene end by 8 bases; junction bases not matched to a gene: 8. Germline V gene data show CDR1 as SEHNR and CDR2 as FQNEAQ (reference sequence). CDR3 length: 16 amino acids. The CDR3 DNA is TGTGCCAGCAGCTTAGGGGACAGGGGCTCTTCGGACACCATATATTTT. It yields the protein CASSLGDRGSSDTIYF.